Listed below are T cell receptor beta chains from one sample, sequenced in a study of blood T cells in healthy people across ages. TCRdb called the 5' RACE reads again in MiXCR, with one record for every CDR3 protein. The sample yields around 900,000 distinct CDR3 sequences, around 26% seen once. The specimen was blood. Source of these receptors: a woman older than 75 in good health. Both conserved end residues are part of each CDR3. Fields, in order: V gene, J gene, CDR3 protein.

TRBV5-1	TRBJ2-5	CASSVSGEYQETQYF
TRBV7-2	TRBJ2-7	CASSPYQVPYEQYF
TRBV21-1	TRBJ2-1	CASSPIICGGPNNEQFF
TRBV11-2	TRBJ1-1	CASSLVFQGLNTEAFF
TRBV4-3	TRBJ2-3	CASSQRGRDKDTQYF
TRBV5-1	TRBJ2-3	CASSLQPELADTQYF
TRBV6-2/TRBV6-3	TRBJ1-6	CASSYHFGTPNSPLHF
TRBV20-1	.	CSVTGTVAYEQYF
TRBV18	TRBJ2-6	CASKWTGANVLTF
TRBV10-2	TRBJ2-1	CASSSSGNEQFF
TRBV19	TRBJ2-1	CASSVRTSGGTYNEQFF
TRBV6-2/TRBV6-3	TRBJ1-5	CATSKPGQGKVGQPQHF
TRBV7-2	TRBJ2-7	CASSLEGSCEQYF
TRBV30	TRBJ2-1	CAWRRQGSHEQFF
TRBV12-3/TRBV12-4	TRBJ1-2	CANSPNPGGQIGYTF
TRBV7-2	TRBJ1-1	CASSSSRQAVDTEAFF
TRBV6-2/TRBV6-3	TRBJ1-2	CASSDSLYGYTF
TRBV4-3	TRBJ2-6	CASSYRDRGAGANVLTF
TRBV7-2	TRBJ2-1	CASSLAPQLTQYEQFF
TRBV27	TRBJ2-1	CASSETDPSNEQFF
TRBV6-2/TRBV6-3	TRBJ2-1	CASSRLAGYEQFF
TRBV20-1	TRBJ2-3	CSARDPGTGGDTQYF
TRBV30	TRBJ2-7	CAWSSGLVKDYEQYF
TRBV30	TRBJ1-2	CARGRDRGNYGYTF
TRBV29-1	TRBJ1-1	CSVGFANTEAFF
TRBV29-1	TRBJ2-1	CSVPGLYNEQFF
TRBV11-3	TRBJ1-1	CASSSGPEAFF
TRBV7-6	TRBJ1-6	CASSPTNSPFHF
TRBV11-1	TRBJ2-3	CASSLVVMGTGQYF
TRBV7-2	TRBJ1-1	CASSLLGMTTEAFF
TRBV29-1	TRBJ2-7	CSVNDPGTSRYEQYF
TRBV9	TRBJ2-1	CASSPVPLGNEQFF
TRBV10-3	TRBJ2-7	CAIRGGQGSREQYF
TRBV20-1	TRBJ2-3	CSAPRSGVADTQYF
TRBV12-3/TRBV12-4	TRBJ2-3	CASSHRVRADMQYF
TRBV12-3/TRBV12-4	TRBJ1-1	CASSYLNTEAFF
TRBV12-3/TRBV12-4	TRBJ2-3	CASSLGWAGGTDTQYF
TRBV7-2	TRBJ1-1	CASSFDIYTEAFF
TRBV11-2	TRBJ1-2	CASSLGRAGVGYGYTF
TRBV4-3	TRBJ2-5	CASSQGQGSGTETQYF
TRBV6-2/TRBV6-3	TRBJ2-3	CASSSFTHTQYF
TRBV12-3/TRBV12-4	TRBJ2-2	CASSFNKMTGLNTGELFF
TRBV20-1	TRBJ1-2	CSARERHESYTF
TRBV6-2/TRBV6-3	TRBJ2-7	CASTSEFDKPYEQYF
TRBV20-1	TRBJ2-3	CSARDTGGLNTDTQYF
TRBV11-2	TRBJ2-3	CASSLVAAKSDTQYF
TRBV25-1	TRBJ2-5	CASRDEASRETQYF
TRBV5-1	TRBJ2-5	CASSRFRTGKETQYF
TRBV7-2	TRBJ1-2	CASSTGQGTANYGYTF